The 19 T cell receptor beta chains below were found in one sample sequenced in a study of cytomegalovirus exposure and HLA in healthy donors. With 60 Vbeta and 13 Jbeta primers, the PCR was carried out. Only in-frame clones appear in the TCRdb table, and some are missing; sequencing was by immunoSEQ multiplex PCR. Among under 110,000 clones, approximately 71% were seen once, and the ten largest hold 2.5%. The sample comprised PBMCs. These receptors all come from a man aged 35 to 55 in good health and CMV-seronegative.

The V gene is TRBV2, the J gene TRBJ1-4; no definite D call. Trimming removed 7 bases from V and 0 bases from J, with 9 bases in between. The length of the CDR3 is 14 residues. Germline V CDR1 and CDR2: SNHLY, FYNNEI. DNA for the CDR3: TGTGCCAGCAAGGAGATCACAACTAATGAAAAACTGTTTTTT. Residues: CASKEITTNEKLFF.

The CDR3 loop is CASSLVALEGNQPQHF. CDR3 sequence (DNA): TGTGCCAGCAGCTTGGTAGCCCTGGAGGGCAATCAGCCCCAGCATTTT. The genes are TRBV5-4 and TRBJ1-5, with D unclear. CDR1 is SGHNT and CDR2 is YYREEE in the germline V gene (reference sequence). V lost 0 bases, J lost 2 bases, and 12 bases lay in between. This CDR3 contains 16 residues.

The J gene is TRBJ2-7, the V gene TRBV9; TRBD1 matches 7 bases. V shed 0 bases, J shed 7 bases, and the junction held 4 bases outside the gene matches. The germline V gene encodes CDR1 SGDLS and CDR2 YYNGEE. This CDR3 spans 13 amino acids. CDR3 in DNA: TGTGCCAGCAGCGTAGGAACAGGGGAAGAGCAGTACTTC. Protein sequence: CASSVGTGEEQYF.

A few counts support this clone. The genes are TRBV12-5 and TRBJ1-5, with a possible D match to TRBD1 (6 bases). Deletions cut 1 base from V and 5 bases from J, with 15 bases between. CDR3 length: 16 residues. Germline V gene lookup returns CDR1 LGHNT and CDR2 FRNRAP. The CDR3 reads CASGLDYGQLDQPQHF. In DNA, the CDR3 is TGTGCTAGTGGTTTGGACTACGGACAGTTAGATCAGCCCCAGCATTTT. The whole variable domain, remainder taken from reference TRBV12-5 and TRBJ1-5, is DARVTQTPRHKVTEMGQEVTMRCQPILGHNTVFWYRQTMMQGLELLAYFRNRAPLDDSGMPKDRFSAEMPDATLATLKIQPSEPRDSAVYFCASGLDYGQLDQPQHFGDGTRLSIL.

The chain joins TRBV10-3 to TRBJ2-3; D might be TRBD1 (5 bases). The CDR3 has 13 amino acids. Germline CDR1 reads ENHRY; CDR2 reads SYGVKD. Trimming took off 9 bases at V and 2 bases at J, with 12 bases between the two ends. The CDR3 loop reads CAIWAGITDTQYF. The CDR3 DNA reads TGTGCCATATGGGCAGGGATCACAGATACGCAGTATTTT.

The chain has TRBV11-3 and TRBJ1-3; D is ambiguous. V gave up 5 bases and J gave up 1 base, with 6 bases separating them. Germline values: CDR1 SGHNT, CDR2 YENEEA. The CDR3 is made up of 13 amino acids. CDR3 DNA: TGTGCCAGCAGCCCAGATTCTGGAAACACCATATATTTT. Amino acid sequence: CASSPDSGNTIYF.

The chain combines TRBV11-2 with TRBJ1-2, with 7 bases fitting TRBD1. The CDR3 is made up of 14 amino acids. CDR1 and CDR2 from the germline V gene are SGHAT and FQNNGV. Losses at the gene ends were 5 bases for V and 5 bases for J; bases not matched to a gene: 8. The DNA of the CDR3 is TGTGCCAGCAGCCATCCGGGGGACAGTTATGGCTACACCTTC. Protein product: CASSHPGDSYGYTF.

The rearrangement joins TRBV29-1 to TRBJ2-7, with 10 bases lining up with TRBD1. Looked up from germline, CDR1 is SQVTM and CDR2 is ANQGSEA. CDR3 length: 14 amino acids. Trimming took 4 bases from V and 1 from J; bases not matched to a gene: 4. The CDR3 protein is CSVGRDRGSYEQYF. The CDR3 DNA reads as TGCAGCGTTGGCCGGGACAGGGGATCCTACGAGCAGTACTTC.

The V call is TRBV7-9, the J call TRBJ2-7, with TRBD1 matching over 8 bases. The V segment lost 5 bases and the J segment 2 bases; nucleotides outside the gene matches: 5. The germline CDR1 and CDR2 sequences are SEHNR and FQNEAQ (reference sequence). The CDR3 spans 14 residues. DNA for the CDR3: TGTGCCAGCAGCCTGGGACAGGAACCCTACGAGCAGTACTTC. The encoded protein is CASSLGQEPYEQYF.

This chain links TRBV10-2 with TRBJ2-1, with 8 bases aligning to TRBD1. The CDR3 runs to 15 residues. CDR1 is WSHSY, CDR2 SAAADI, per germline. Trimming removed 3 bases from V and 2 bases from J; junction bases left unmatched: 3. The CDR3 DNA reads as TGCGCCAGCAGTGACAGGGGGCTAGCCTACAATGAGCAGTTCTTC. This gives the protein CASSDRGLAYNEQFF.

This chain links TRBV6-1 with TRBJ2-5, with D possibly matching TRBD2 (6 bases). The J call is in doubt because the DNA end fits TRBJ2-7 better. Germline CDR1 MNHNS, CDR2 SASEGT. The CDR3 length is 16 residues. The CDR3 coding sequence is TGTGCCAGCAGTGAAATTTGGGCGGGGCACTCCTACGAGCAGTACTTC. Translation: CASSEIWAGHSYEQYF.

J is TRBJ1-2 and V is TRBV20-1; no clear D gene. The germline gives CDR1 DFQATT, CDR2 SNEGSKA (reference sequence). This CDR3 is built from 11 residues. Between the trimmed V and J ends, which lost 5 bases and 8 bases, there was a span of 12 bases. The CDR3 DNA is TGCAGTGCTCGCCGGGGAGGCGGCTACACCTTC. It codes for CSARRGGGYTF.

Only a few counts were recorded for this clone. CDR3 sequence: CASTHPGANVLTF. The CDR3 DNA reads as TGTGCCAGCACCCATCCAGGGGCCAACGTCCTGACTTTC. The rearrangement links TRBV5-8 to TRBJ2-6; D gene unclear. The CDR3 sequence is 13 residues long. The germline V gene encodes CDR1 SGHTS and CDR2 YDEGEE. V dropped 6 bases and J dropped 4 bases, with 8 bases sitting between them.

This rearrangement joins TRBV7-9 to TRBJ2-5; 9 nucleotides agree with TRBD1. This CDR3 comprises 14 residues. V shed 6 bases and J 5 bases; nucleotides not matched to a gene: 7. CDR1 is SEHNR, CDR2 FQNEAQ, per germline (reference sequence). The CDR3 loop is CASRLQGAGETQYF. CDR3 DNA sequence: TGTGCCAGCAGACTACAGGGGGCCGGGGAGACCCAGTACTTC.

This chain connects TRBV4-2 to TRBJ1-2; the match to TRBD1 covers 8 bases. With 0 bases clipped from V and 2 bases from J, the junction kept 5 bases outside the gene matches. CDR1 is LGHNA, CDR2 YNFKEQ, per germline. The CDR3 runs to 16 residues. The CDR3 bases are TGTGCCAGCAGCCAAGACGCGGGACAGGCGAACTATGGCTACACCTTC. This codes for CASSQDAGQANYGYTF.

The chain links TRBV4-2 to TRBJ2-7; D remains unclear. Germline V gene data show CDR1 as LGHNA and CDR2 as YNFKEQ. This CDR3 has 13 residues. Trimming pared 0 bases from V and 6 bases from J, leaving 9 bases between. DNA of the CDR3: TGTGCCAGCAGCCAAGATAACTCCATCGAGCAGTACTTC. Translated: CASSQDNSIEQYF.

The chain combines TRBV2 with TRBJ2-7, with 7 positions matching TRBD2. This CDR3 region has 13 residues. Germline trimming cut 4 bases from V and 6 bases from J; bases unmatched to any gene: 6. Looked up from germline, CDR1 is SNHLY and CDR2 is FYNNEI. CDR3 nucleotide sequence: TGTGCCAGCAGTGTGATCGGGGAGGGCGAGCAGTACTTC. It yields the protein CASSVIGEGEQYF.

The chain carries TRBV5-1 and TRBJ2-7; maybe TRBD2 (5 bases). There are 15 residues in the CDR3. Germline V gene sequence: CDR1 SGHRS, CDR2 YFSETQ. V was cut by 2 bases and J by 6 bases, with 18 bases left in between. Here the CDR3 DNA reads TGCGCCAGCAGCTTAACAGCGAGGGCACAGAGCGAGCAGTACTTC. Translated, it gives CASSLTARAQSEQYF.

V and J are TRBV6-1 and TRBJ2-7, with D possibly matching TRBD2 (6 bases). Trimming stripped 1 base from V and 3 bases from J, with 13 bases between. Germline CDR1 reads MNHNS; CDR2 reads SASEGT. CDR3 length: 15 residues. CDR3 region: CASSEDWQGGYEQYF. In DNA form, the CDR3 reads TGTGCCAGCAGTGAAGACTGGCAGGGAGGCTACGAGCAGTACTTC.